The T cell receptor (beta chain) described here comes from a study of blood T cell repertoires in COVID-19. About the research overall: The United States, Italy and Spain supplied acute and convalescent COVID-19 samples. The analysed material was cDNA or gDNA that came from T cells, B-cell-depleted T cells, or PBMCs.

The sample holds one count of this clone. Germline V gene sequence: CDR1 LNHDA, CDR2 SQIVND (reference sequence). The trim removed 4 bases at V and 2 bases at J, leaving 7 bases unmatched. The CDR3 consists of 15 residues. The authors' processing: The authors estimated nucleated cell counts from reference gene primer amplification. Clones were sequenced by immunoSEQ multiplex PCR, and TCRdb holds only the in-frame ones, with some missing. The DNA was the basis for D and trimming; V, J and clone size are from that table. The sample has about 130,000 clones, approximately 81% seen once. J is TRBJ2-7 and V is TRBV19; 8 nucleotides match TRBD1. Sequenced material: peripheral blood. This sequence was found in a woman between 45 and 60 years old with acute or convalescent COVID-19. The CDR3 is CASSKGQGGTYEQYF. In DNA, the CDR3 is TGTGCCAGTAGTAAAGGACAGGGTGGGACCTACGAGCAGTACTTC.